The TCR beta chain under discussion was sequenced for a study of cytomegalovirus exposure and HLA in healthy donors. Notes on the study in general: In a later analysis, productive TCRs from donors in an Asian-associated ancestry cluster reportedly carried fewer N-insertions than the cohort mean.

Primers: 60 Vbeta forward and 13 Jbeta reverse. The repertoire was sequenced with immunoSEQ multiplex PCR; TCRdb's copy has only in-frame clones and lacks some. The sample yields more than 65,000 clones, over 60% seen once. The V end lost 2 bases, the J end lost 3 bases, and 8 bases lay between the germline ends. Germline CDR1 and CDR2: SGHRS and YFSETQ. The CDR3 sequence is 13 residues long. Notes on this clone: As yet, its antigen is unknown.

This clonotype was obtained from a female donor in good health and CMV-seronegative. Sequencing was carried out using PBMCs. The rearrangement links TRBV5-1 to TRBJ2-5; TRBD1 is a possible D gene (5 bases). Here the CDR3 DNA reads TGCGCCAGCAGCTTTCAAGGGGAAGAGACCCAGTACTTC. Its protein product is CASSFQGEETQYF.